Sequencing of this T cell receptor beta chain was carried out in a study of beta chain features in type 1 diabetes (dated 2018 in TCRdb). Broadly, across the study: Patients and healthy donors did not differ in mean age, gender distribution, total cell number or subset yield. Across all samples, roughly 110,000,000 sorted cells were examined, and cell number per subset correlated strongly with RNA yield. The study compared the TCRB repertoires of sorted circulating CD4+ T cell subsets in recently diagnosed type 1 diabetes patients with those in matched healthy donors. Regulatory and stem cell-like memory subsets were obtained from only 8 patients and roughly eight healthy donors, while naive and central memory subsets were obtained from all 30 or so donors. The research as a whole found: In all four CD4+ subsets, TCRB CDR3 length was moderately but significantly shorter in type 1 diabetes patients. Because small numbers of individuals were included in the HLA sub-analyses, any influence of HLA type on TCRB rearrangement was left unresolved. Because cDNA was sequenced instead of genomic DNA, activated cells with high expression could be over-represented, although the groups did not differ in activation or CD3 levels. Fewer insertions and more nucleotide deletions at VDJ recombination sites were observed in patients with type 1 diabetes, implying thymic rearrangement abnormalities. Shorter templates might have been favored by PCR, but patient and control samples were amplified and corrected together, so both groups would have been affected equally by any skew. The naive, central memory and regulatory TCRB repertoires appeared to resemble one another more closely among patients than among healthy donors.

Only a few counts were recorded for this clone. It has no known antigen specificity. Per-base quality was not reported, and no clone a single base away is much larger than it. The entire isolated RNA was reverse transcribed using the High Capacity cDNA Reverse Transcription Kit, and thus expressed TCRB transcripts were sequenced. Deep immunoSEQ sequencing was performed on naive, central memory and regulatory T cell samples, with an average of around 3.5 million total reads per sample. Sorted cells were lysed in RLT buffer, and RNA was extracted using DNase-treated RNeasy Micro or Mini kits according to cell number. Each cell subset was processed separately to prevent cross-contamination, with patient and healthy donor samples processed together. The immunoSEQ multiplex PCR was used to amplify TCRB sequences from cDNA, generating 87-bp fragments that spanned the CDR3 region. Sequencing of the amplicons was done on the Illumina HiSeq platform. Turning to the authors' computational methods: Synthetic template baselines were used to correct PCR bias computationally, reads within Hamming distance 2 were collapsed, and singletons that could not be merged were discarded. By aligning reads against IMGT, V, D and J genes, CDR3 length, and insertions or deletions at six rearrangement sites were assigned. Within each subset, clonotype counts were normalized to the number of sorted cells before true diversity and Gini coefficients were calculated with the tcR R package. Repertoire sharing was quantified using the overlap coefficient calculated on TCRB nucleotide sequences. Held by TCRdb, this immuneACCESS table contains in-frame sequences only and omits some clones. Under half of the omission traces to an unresolved V gene where checked; the cause of the rest is unknown. V and J calls and clone size follow that table, whereas D and trimming were derived from the DNA. The sample has 300,000 to 350,000 clones on record, approximately 8% of them singletons. The top ten clones comprise 0.44% of the sample.

A single peripheral blood draw of around 0.11 L on average was collected from each donor into heparinised tubes. Naive, central memory, regulatory and stem cell-like memory CD4+ T cells were sorted on a BD FACSAria II using a panel including CD45RO, CCR7, CD25, CD127, CD95 and CD27. A purity above 98% was achieved for all sorted populations. PBMCs were separated immediately by Lymphoprep density gradient centrifugation and were stained directly, without being cultured. Samples were stained and sorted in pairs, with one healthy donor and one patient per experiment, so that batch effects were minimized. Sequencing used central memory CD4+ T cells from blood. The receptor's source is a young woman in good health.

The DNA is as follows: TGTGCCAGCAGCGCCTTAAGCGGGAGTCCCCACGAGCAGTACTTC. It translates as CASSALSGSPHEQYF. The rearrangement joined TRBV25-1 to TRBJ2-7; 8 bases in between match TRBD2. Trimming leaves V shorter by 6 bases and J shorter by 5 bases, with the junction holding 12 bases beyond the gene matches. CDR1 and CDR2 (MGHDK, SYGVNS) derive from the germline V gene. The CDR3 covers 15 residues, taking in both the cysteine and the phenylalanine. The only DNA kept is the CDR3, 45 bases in frame from the first base.